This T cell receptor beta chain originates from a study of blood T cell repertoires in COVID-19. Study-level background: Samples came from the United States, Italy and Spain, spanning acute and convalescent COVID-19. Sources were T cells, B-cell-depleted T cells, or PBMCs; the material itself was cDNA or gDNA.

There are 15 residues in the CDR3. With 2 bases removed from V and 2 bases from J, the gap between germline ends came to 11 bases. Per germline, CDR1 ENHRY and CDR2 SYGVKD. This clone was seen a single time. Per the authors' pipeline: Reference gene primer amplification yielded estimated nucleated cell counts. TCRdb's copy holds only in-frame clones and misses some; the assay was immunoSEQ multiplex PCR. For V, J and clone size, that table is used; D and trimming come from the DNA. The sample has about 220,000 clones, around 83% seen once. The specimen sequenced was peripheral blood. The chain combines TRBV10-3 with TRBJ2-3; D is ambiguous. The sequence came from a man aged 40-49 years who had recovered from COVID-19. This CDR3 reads CAISEGDSYTDTQYF. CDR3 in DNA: TGTGCCATCAGTGAGGGCGACTCATACACAGATACGCAGTATTTT.